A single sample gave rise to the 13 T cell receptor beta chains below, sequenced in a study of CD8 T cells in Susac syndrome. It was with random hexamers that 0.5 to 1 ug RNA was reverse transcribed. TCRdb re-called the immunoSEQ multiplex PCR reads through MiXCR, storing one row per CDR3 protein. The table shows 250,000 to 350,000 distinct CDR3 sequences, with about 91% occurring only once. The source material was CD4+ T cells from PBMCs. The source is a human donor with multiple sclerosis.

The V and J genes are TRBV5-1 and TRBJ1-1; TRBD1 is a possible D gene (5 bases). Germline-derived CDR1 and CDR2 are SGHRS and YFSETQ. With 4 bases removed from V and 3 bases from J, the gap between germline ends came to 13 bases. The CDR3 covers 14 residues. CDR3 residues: CASSIDGGHTEAFF. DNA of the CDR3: TGCGCCAGCAGCATAGATGGGGGACACACTGAAGCTTTCTTT.

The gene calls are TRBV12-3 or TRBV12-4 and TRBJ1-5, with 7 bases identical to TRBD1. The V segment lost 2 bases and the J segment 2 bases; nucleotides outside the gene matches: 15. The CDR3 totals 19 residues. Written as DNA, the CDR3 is TGTGCCAGCAGTTTACGGTTTTCAAGAGACAGGGCCCGCAATCAGCCCCAGCATTTT. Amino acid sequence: CASSLRFSRDRARNQPQHF.

CDR3 protein: CASSLSVGAPLHF. The CDR3, as DNA: TGTGCCAGCAGTTTATCGGTCGGGGCACCCCTCCACTTT. The chain employs TRBV27 and TRBJ1-6, with D unclear. V shed 0 bases and J shed 11 bases, with 8 bases lying between them. This CDR3 comprises 13 residues. Germline CDR1 MNHEY, CDR2 SMNVEV (reference sequence).

DNA of the CDR3: TGTGCCAGCAGCCCCCCGGGAGGCCCAGGGGGCGAGCAGTACTTC. Translated: CASSPPGGPGGEQYF. This rearrangement joins TRBV6-5 to TRBJ2-7; TRBD1 or TRBD2 may be the D gene (7 bases each). Trimming stripped 6 bases from V and 6 bases from J, with 21 bases between. The V gene's germline CDR1 is MNHEY and CDR2 SVGAGI. The CDR3 is made up of 15 amino acids.

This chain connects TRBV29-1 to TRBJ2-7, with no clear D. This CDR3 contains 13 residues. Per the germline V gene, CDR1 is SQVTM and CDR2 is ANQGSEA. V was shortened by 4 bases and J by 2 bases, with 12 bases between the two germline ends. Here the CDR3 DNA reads TGCAGCGTTGGTGGTTCAGATACCTACGAGCAGTACTTC. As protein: CSVGGSDTYEQYF.

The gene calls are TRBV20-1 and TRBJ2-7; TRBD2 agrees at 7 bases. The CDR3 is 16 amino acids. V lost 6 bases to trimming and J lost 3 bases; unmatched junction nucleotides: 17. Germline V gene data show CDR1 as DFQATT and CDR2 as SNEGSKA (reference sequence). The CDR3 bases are TGCAGTGCCGCCCCCGGGACTACCCCCGACAACTACGAGCAGTACTTC. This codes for CSAAPGTTPDNYEQYF.

DNA of the CDR3: TGTGCCAGCAGCTCACCCCGACCCAGGGACACTGAAGCTTTCTTT. Encoded protein: CASSSPRPRDTEAFF. The chain combines TRBV7-2 with TRBJ1-1; a possible D gene is TRBD1 (5 bases). CDR1 is SGHTA, CDR2 FQGNSA, per germline. V was cut by 4 bases and J by 3 bases, with 15 bases left in between. The CDR3 loop spans 15 amino acids. The full variable domain, rest sourced from reference TRBV7-2 and TRBJ1-1, is GAGVSQSPSNKVTEKGKDVELRCDPISGHTALYWYRQSLGQGLEFLIYFQGNSAPDKSGLPSDRFSAERTGGSVSTLTIQRTQQEDSAVYLCASSSPRPRDTEAFFGQGTRLTVV.

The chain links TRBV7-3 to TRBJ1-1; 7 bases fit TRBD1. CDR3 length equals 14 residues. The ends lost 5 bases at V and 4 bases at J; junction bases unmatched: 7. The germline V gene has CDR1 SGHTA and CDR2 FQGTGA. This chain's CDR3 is CASSQTGVGTEAFF. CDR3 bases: TGTGCCAGCAGCCAAACAGGGGTCGGCACTGAAGCTTTCTTT.

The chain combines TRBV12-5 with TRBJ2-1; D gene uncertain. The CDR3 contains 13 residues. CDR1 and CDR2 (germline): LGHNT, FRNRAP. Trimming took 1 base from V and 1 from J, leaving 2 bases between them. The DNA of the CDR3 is TGTGCTAGTGGTTTGGAGTCCTACAATGAGCAGTTCTTC. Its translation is CASGLESYNEQFF.

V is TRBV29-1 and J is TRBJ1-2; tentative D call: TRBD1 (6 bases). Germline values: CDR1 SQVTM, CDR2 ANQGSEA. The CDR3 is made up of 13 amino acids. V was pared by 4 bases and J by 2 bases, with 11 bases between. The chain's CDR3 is CSVVVGQNYGYTF. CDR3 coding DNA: TGCAGCGTTGTGGTAGGACAGAACTATGGCTACACCTTC. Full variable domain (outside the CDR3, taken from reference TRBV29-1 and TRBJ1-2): SAVISQKPSRDICQRGTSLTIQCQVDSQVTMMFWYRQQPGQSLTLIATANQGSEATYESGFVIDKFPISRPNLTFSTLTVSNMSPEDSSIYLCSVVVGQNYGYTFGSGTRLTVV.

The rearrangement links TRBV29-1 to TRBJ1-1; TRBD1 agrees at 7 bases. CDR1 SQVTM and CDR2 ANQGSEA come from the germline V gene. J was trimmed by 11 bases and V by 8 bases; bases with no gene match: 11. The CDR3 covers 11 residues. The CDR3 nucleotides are TGCAGCTTCTCACAGGGGTTAGGGGCTTTCTTT. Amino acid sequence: CSFSQGLGAFF.

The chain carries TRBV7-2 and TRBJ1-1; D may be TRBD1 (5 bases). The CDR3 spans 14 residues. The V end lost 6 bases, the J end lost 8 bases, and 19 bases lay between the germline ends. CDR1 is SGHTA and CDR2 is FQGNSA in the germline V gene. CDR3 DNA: TGTGCCAGCAGTTTGATCACCGCCGGGACCGAAGCTTTCTTT. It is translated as CASSLITAGTEAFF.

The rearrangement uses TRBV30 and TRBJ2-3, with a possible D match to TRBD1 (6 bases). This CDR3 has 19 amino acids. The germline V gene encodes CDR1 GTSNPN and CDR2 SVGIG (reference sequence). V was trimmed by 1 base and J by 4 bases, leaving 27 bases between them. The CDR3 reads CAWSGVTGFGKLDPDTQYF. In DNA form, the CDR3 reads TGTGCCTGGAGTGGGGTTACAGGGTTCGGGAAGCTGGATCCAGATACGCAGTATTTT.